The present entry profiles one T cell receptor beta chain with its context. The CDR3 totals 11 residues. CDR1 and CDR2 from the germline V gene are SQVTM and ANQGSEA. V lost 7 bases to trimming and J lost 6 bases; unmatched junction nucleotides: 5. The sample originates from a study of early T cells in non-severe SARS-CoV-2 infection. TCRdb re-analysed the 5' RACE reads in MiXCR, keeping a single row per CDR3 protein. The table has around 76,000 distinct CDR3 sequences, about 10% seen once. The source material was whole blood. The sequence derives from an adult who was a healthcare worker with PCR-confirmed SARS-CoV-2 infection or an uninfected control (not recorded which). The chain recombines TRBV29-1 with TRBJ2-7, with 8 bases aligning to TRBD1. CDR3: CSASRGREQYF. CDR3 coding DNA: TGCAGCGCAAGCAGGGGGCGCGAGCAGTACTTC.